This is a list of T cell receptor beta chains from one sample in a study of control samples from healthy donors and cancer patients. Measured with immunoSEQ multiplex PCR; TCRdb has only the in-frame clones, and not every one. Seen here are 150,000 to 200,000 clones, approximately 94% observed once, and the top ten hold roughly 1.5%. The sequencing input was blood. Receptors originate from a man in his thirties or forties in good health. CDR3s include the opening cysteine and the closing phenylalanine or tryptophan. D genes are given only for firm matches. Where a row states a size, it is once, few, many or the class of an expanded clone; other rows omit it.

j_gene | abundance | v_gene | d_gene | CDR3nt | CDR3aa
TRBJ2-4 | . | TRBV6-1 | . | TGTGCCAGCAGTGAAGGGAGGTCAGATTTTAAAAACATTCAGTACTTC | CASSEGRSDFKNIQYF
TRBJ2-5 | once | TRBV4-3 | . | TGCGCCAGCAGCCAAGACCTGAGGGGAGCTGAGACCCAGTACTTC | CASSQDLRGAETQYF
TRBJ2-7 | . | TRBV5-6 | . | TGTGCCAGCAGCTCGGGGACCCCCTACGAGCAGTACTTC | CASSSGTPYEQYF
TRBJ1-3 | . | TRBV18 | TRBD1 | TGTGCCAGCTCACCACCAGGGACAGGGTCTGGAAACACCATATATTTT | CASSPPGTGSGNTIYF
TRBJ1-5 | . | TRBV28 | . | TGTGCCAGCAGGGGGCAGGGGAATCAGCCCCAGCATTTT | CASRGQGNQPQHF
TRBJ2-5 | . | TRBV20-1 | . | TGCAGTGCTTCCCTCCGGGAGACCCAGTACTTC | CSASLRETQYF
TRBJ1-1 | . | TRBV5-5 | . | TGTGCCAGCAGCTTGGACATGAACACTGAAGCTTTCTTT | CASSLDMNTEAFF
TRBJ2-1 | . | TRBV6-5 | . | TGTGCCAGCGCACCGACAGGTCTCAATGAGCAGTTCTTC | CASAPTGLNEQFF
TRBJ1-1 | . | TRBV6-4 | . | TGTGCCAGCAGTGAACACCTGAACACTGAAGCTTTCTTT | CASSEHLNTEAFF
TRBJ1-5 | . | TRBV7-9 | . | TGTGCCAGCAGCCCCGGATTAAGTCAGCCCCAGCATTTT | CASSPGLSQPQHF
TRBJ1-6 | . | TRBV19 | TRBD1 | TGTGCCAGTAGTATCTCGGCAGGGGGCTTTAATTCACCCCTCCACTTT | CASSISAGGFNSPLHF
TRBJ2-7 | . | TRBV7-8 | . | TGTGCCAGCAGCTTAAGACAGGAGATCTACGAGCAGTACTTC | CASSLRQEIYEQYF
TRBJ1-2 | . | TRBV7-2 | TRBD1 | TGTGCCAGCAGCTTCGACAGGGCCGCTAACTATGGCTACACCTTC | CASSFDRAANYGYTF
TRBJ1-5 | . | TRBV5-4 | TRBD1 | TGTGCCAGCAGCCCGGGACAGGGGGAGAATCAGCCCCAGCATTTT | CASSPGQGENQPQHF
TRBJ2-5 | . | TRBV7-9 | TRBD2 | TGTGCCAGCAGCTTAGCCCAGACTAGCGGGGTTGGGCAAGAGACCCAGTACTTC | CASSLAQTSGVGQETQYF
TRBJ2-3 | . | TRBV5-4 | TRBD2 | TGTGCCAGCAGCTTGGGGGTAGCGGGAGTCACAGATACGCAGTATTTT | CASSLGVAGVTDTQYF
TRBJ2-3 | . | TRBV5-1 | . | TGCGCCAGCAGCACCGACGGGAGCACAGATACGCAGTATTTT | CASSTDGSTDTQYF
TRBJ2-7 | . | TRBV25-1 | . | TGTGCCAGCAGTGAGTACTACGAGCAGTACTTC | CASSEYYEQYF
TRBJ2-5 | . | TRBV9 | . | TGTGCCAGCAGCGCCGGGGCGCAGAAGAGGGGAGAGACCCAGTACTTC | CASSAGAQKRGETQYF
TRBJ1-1 | . | TRBV15 | TRBD1 | TGTGCCACCAGCAGAGGAGGGGGCAGGGAAGCTTTCTTT | CATSRGGGREAFF
TRBJ1-4 | . | TRBV3-1/TRBV3-2 | . | TGTGCCAGCAGCCAAGAGCCACAATTAGGTCTGTTTTTT | CASSQEPQLGLFF
TRBJ2-3 | . | TRBV29-1 | TRBD2 | TGCAGCTTTCGCCGACTAGCGGGAGGGCTGGGCACAGATACGCAGTATTTT | CSFRRLAGGLGTDTQYF
TRBJ1-2 | . | TRBV10-3 | . | TGTGCCATCAGTGAGACGCGAGGGGCGGGCTACACCTTC | CAISETRGAGYTF
TRBJ2-1 | . | TRBV5-1 | TRBD2 | TGCGCCAGCGGAGAATTGGGACTAGCGGGGCTCAATGAGCAGTTCTTC | CASGELGLAGLNEQFF
TRBJ1-3 | . | TRBV30 | . | TGTGCCTGGAGGGTTTCCTCTGGAAACACCATATATTTT | CAWRVSSGNTIYF
TRBJ1-5 | many | TRBV6-1 | TRBD1 | TGTGCCAGCAGTGAAGCGGTGGGGACAGGCAATCAGCCCCAGCATTTT | CASSEAVGTGNQPQHF
TRBJ2-7 | . | TRBV6-2/TRBV6-3 | . | TGTGCCAGCAGTTACACCTACCTCGGGGGCAGTGAGCGGCCCGAGCAGTACTTC | CASSYTYLGGSERPEQYF
TRBJ1-3 | . | TRBV5-1 | . | TGCGCCAGCAGCTTGGCGGGGGCCTCTGGAAACACCATATATTTT | CASSLAGASGNTIYF
TRBJ2-3 | . | TRBV20-1 | . | TGCAGTGCTACCGCGGAAGATACGCAGTATTTT | CSATAEDTQYF
TRBJ1-5 | . | TRBV27 | . | TGTGCCAGCAGTTTAGCGGGGCCTTATAGCAATCAGCCCCAGCATTTT | CASSLAGPYSNQPQHF
TRBJ2-1 | many | TRBV6-2/TRBV6-3 | TRBD2 | TGTGCCAGCAGTTACTCGGGACTAGCGGGGGGAAGCAATGAGCAGTTCTTC | CASSYSGLAGGSNEQFF
TRBJ2-7 | . | TRBV3-1/TRBV3-2 | . | TGTGCCAGCAGCCAGCCATATGGGGCCGAGCAGTACTTC | CASSQPYGAEQYF
TRBJ2-3 | . | TRBV4-1 | TRBD1 | TGCGCCAGCAGAGGGACAGATTGGGATACGCAGTATTTT | CASRGTDWDTQYF
TRBJ1-5 | . | TRBV30 | TRBD1 | TGTGCCTGGGGACAGGCCAAGGGCAATCAGCCCCAGCATTTT | CAWGQAKGNQPQHF
TRBJ1-1 | . | TRBV14 | . | TGTGCCAGCAGCCAAGGAGCCAGGCTGGTGGGAGCTTTCTTT | CASSQGARLVGAFF
TRBJ1-1 | . | TRBV30 | . | TGTGCCTGGAGAGGTCAGGGATTGACTGAAGCTTTCTTT | CAWRGQGLTEAFF
TRBJ2-2 | . | TRBV7-9 | TRBD2 | TGTGCCAGCCGCCGGGGGGTCGACACCGGGGAGCTGTTTTTT | CASRRGVDTGELFF
TRBJ2-5 | . | TRBV4-1 | TRBD2 | TGCGCCAGCAGCCTTGGGACTAGTAGAGAGACCCAGTACTTC | CASSLGTSRETQYF
TRBJ1-5 | . | TRBV19 | TRBD1 | TGTGCCGTGGGACAGCTTCTAAGCAATCAGCCCCAGCATTTT | CAVGQLLSNQPQHF
TRBJ1-1 | few | TRBV30 | . | TGTGCCTGGAGTGCCACCTCCGGGACTGAAGCTTTCTTT | CAWSATSGTEAFF
TRBJ2-5 | . | TRBV18 | . | TGTGCCAGCTCACCCATCAGGGTTGAAGAGACCCAGTACTTC | CASSPIRVEETQYF
TRBJ1-1 | . | TRBV11-2 | TRBD1 | TGTGCCAGCAGCTTAGATGGTGGCAGGGGGACTGAAGCTTTCTTT | CASSLDGGRGTEAFF
TRBJ2-1 | once | TRBV5-1 | TRBD2 | TGCGCCAGCAGCTTGGCTATTCTAGCGGGAGGGCCGTCCAATGAGCAGTTCTTC | CASSLAILAGGPSNEQFF
TRBJ2-7 | once | TRBV7-9 | . | TGTGCCAGCAGCCCCCCTTTTCTTGGTGCAGGCTCCTACGAGCAGTACTTC | CASSPPFLGAGSYEQYF
TRBJ2-2 | . | TRBV28 | . | TGTGCCAGCAGAGAAACCGGGACACCCTTGAACACCGGGGAGCTGTTTTTT | CASRETGTPLNTGELFF
TRBJ1-2 | . | TRBV30 | TRBD1 | TGTGCCTGGATTCCGGACAGGGGGCTGGGTGGCTACACCTTC | CAWIPDRGLGGYTF